The next 6 T cell receptor beta chains were all read from a single sample in a study of CD8 T cells in ankylosing spondylitis. Overall study results and limits: In ankylosing spondylitis blood, a motif of roughly eight highly homologous TCR beta variants appeared characteristic.

TCRdb recomputed calls from the 5' RACE reads with MiXCR, one row per CDR3 protein. The sample comprises roughly 490,000 distinct CDR3 sequences, approximately 5% of which are singletons, and 3.5% rests with the top ten. No antigen has been identified for these receptors. Sequencing was performed on blood, either unsorted or a sorted T cell fraction (not recorded which). Every receptor here comes from a male donor with ankylosing spondylitis.

The V call is TRBV12-3 or TRBV12-4, the J call TRBJ1-1; TRBD1 matches at 7 bases. The CDR3 has 14 amino acids. The V gene end was trimmed by 5 bases and the J gene end by 4 bases; junction bases not matched to a gene: 7. CDR3 loop: CASSNRGRGTEAFF. CDR3 nucleotides: TGTGCCAGCAGTAACAGGGGTAGAGGCACTGAAGCTTTCTTT.

This clonotype occurred many times. The V call is TRBV5-1, the J call TRBJ2-5, with D unclear. Germline values: CDR1 SGHRS, CDR2 YFSETQ. The CDR3 length is 16 residues. Trimming pared 0 bases from V and 2 bases from J, leaving 14 bases between. This CDR3 is CASSLDPLGIQETQYF. CDR3 coding DNA: TGCGCCAGCAGCTTGGACCCCCTTGGTATTCAAGAGACCCAGTACTTC.

This clonotype was counted many times. This chain connects TRBV30 to TRBJ1-3; the D is unclear. V was trimmed by 6 bases and J by 0 bases, leaving 9 bases between them. CDR1 and CDR2 (germline): GTSNPN, SVGIG (reference sequence). This CDR3 is 13 amino acids long. CDR3 region: CACGRFSGNTIYF. The CDR3 DNA reads TGTGCCTGTGGGCGGTTCTCTGGAAACACCATATATTTT. The whole variable domain, remainder taken from reference TRBV30 and TRBJ1-3, is SQTIHQWPATLVQPVGSPLSLECTVEGTSNPNLYWYRQAAGRGLQLLFYSVGIGQISSEVPQNLSASRPQDRQFILSSKKLLLSDSGFYLCACGRFSGNTIYFGEGSWLTVV.

This clonotype has ten or more counts. The V gene is TRBV29-1, the J gene TRBJ2-1; 9 nucleotides align to TRBD2. The CDR3 is 13 amino acids. CDR1 and CDR2 from the germline V gene are SQVTM and ANQGSEA. The V and J ends lost 7 bases and 4 bases, in that order; junction bases with no gene match: 5. The CDR3 region has the DNA TGCAGCGCTATAGCGGGAGCGTACAATGAGCAGTTCTTC. This sequence encodes CSAIAGAYNEQFF.

In this sample, this clonotype turned up many times. The chain uses TRBV20-1 and TRBJ2-3; D unclear. Deletions cut 2 bases from V and 2 bases from J, with 11 bases between. The CDR3 runs to 14 residues. In germline, CDR1 is DFQATT, CDR2 SNEGSKA (reference sequence). The CDR3 reads CSARKAGSTDTQYF. The CDR3 nucleotides read TGCAGTGCTAGAAAGGCAGGTTCCACAGATACGCAGTATTTT.

This clonotype was observed at least ten times. The chain couples TRBV7-2 to TRBJ1-2; TRBD1 matches 7 bases. The V gene end was trimmed by 0 bases and the J gene end by 7 bases; junction bases not matched to a gene: 2. The CDR3 runs 13 residues. Germline CDR1 is SGHTA and CDR2 is FQGNSA. The DNA of the CDR3 is TGTGCCAGCAGCTTAGCGGCAGGGGGTGGCTACACCTTC. Protein: CASSLAAGGGYTF.